The 18 T cell receptor beta chains reported below all come from one sample, sequenced in a study of blood T cells in healthy people across ages. Using a J-beta primer mix together with a sample-barcoded 5' primer, a second PCR was run for roughly 6 to 11 cycles. TCRdb reprocessed the 5' RACE reads with MiXCR, giving one entry per CDR3 protein. The repertoire holds 1.4 million to 1.5 million distinct CDR3 sequences, with about 43% as singletons. Specimen: blood. The receptors originated from a young woman in good health.

This sequence joins TRBV7-6 and TRBJ1-3, with a weak D call TRBD1 (6 bases). Germline V lookup: CDR1 SGHVS, CDR2 FNYEAQ. V was clipped by 1 base and J by 0 bases, with 10 bases between them. The CDR3 extends over 16 amino acids. The CDR3 here is CASSLGDNYSGNTIYF. The CDR3 nucleotides are TGTGCCAGCAGCTTAGGGGACAACTACTCTGGAAACACCATATATTTT.

CDR3 nucleotides: TGTGCCAGCAGCGTGTATAACTATGGCTACACCTTC. Translated, it gives CASSVYNYGYTF. The genes are TRBV5-5 and TRBJ1-2, with D unresolved. CDR3 length equals 12 residues. Deletions cut 4 bases from V and 1 base from J, with 5 bases between. CDR1 SGHKS and CDR2 YYEKEE come from the germline V gene (reference sequence). Full variable domain (outside the CDR3, taken from reference TRBV5-5 and TRBJ1-2): DAGVTQSPTHLIKTRGQQVTLRCSPISGHKSVSWYQQVLGQGPQFIFQYYEKEERGRGNFPDRFSARQFPNYSSELNVNALLLGDSALYLCASSVYNYGYTFGSGTRLTVV.

This rearrangement joins TRBV20-1 to TRBJ2-7; 9 nucleotides agree with TRBD1. The J call may be faulty, since TRBJ2-5 better matches the DNA end. Germline V CDR1 and CDR2: DFQATT, SNEGSKA (reference sequence). This CDR3 is 13 amino acids long. CDR3 sequence: CSAKTGGEETQYF. The DNA for the CDR3 is TGCAGTGCGAAGACAGGGGGTGAAGAGACCCAGTACTTC.

This clonotype was seen a few times. The rearrangement joins TRBV28 to TRBJ2-7; TRBD1 agrees at 7 bases. V trimming: 5 bases; J trimming: 2 bases; junction bases outside the gene matches: 12. The CDR3 loop spans 16 amino acids. Per germline, CDR1 MDHEN and CDR2 SYDVKM. The CDR3 here is CASSLASGTEPYEQYF. The CDR3 DNA reads TGTGCCAGCAGTCTTGCCTCGGGGACAGAACCCTACGAGCAGTACTTC.

The chain has TRBV10-3 and TRBJ2-4; 7 bases line up with TRBD2. The closer fit of TRBJ2-7 to the DNA end suggests the J call may be wrong. This CDR3 spans 18 amino acids. Germline lookup yields CDR1 ENHRY and CDR2 SYGVKD. The CDR3 nucleotides are TGTGCCATCACCCGAAGGACGCTAGCGGCAGGAGGGCCCAGCGAGCAGTACTTC. Protein sequence: CAITRRTLAAGGPSEQYF.

Worth noting for this clonotype: This may stem from a read error, because a much larger clone lies one nucleotide away. The chain couples TRBV7-2 to TRBJ2-1, with 12 bases matching TRBD2. The J call may not be correct, given that the DNA end is closer to TRBJ2-7. From germline, CDR1 is SGHTA and CDR2 FQGNSA. The CDR3 runs to 16 residues. CDR3 amino acids: CASSPTSGGYYNEQYF. The DNA for the CDR3 is TGTGCCAGCAGCCCGACTAGCGGGGGATATTACAATGAGCAGTACTTC.

On this clonotype itself: A junction end diverges from the germline sequence, so it may reflect a read error. This sequence joins TRBV6-5 and TRBJ2-7; TRBD1 aligns across 7 bases. The CDR3 has 13 amino acids. Germline CDR1 reads MNHEY; CDR2 reads SVGAGI. The CDR3: CASRGTVSHEQYF. Written as DNA, the CDR3 is TGTGCCAGCAGAGGGACAGTCTCCCACGAGCAGTACTTC.

The rearrangement uses TRBV29-1 and TRBJ1-2; D gene ambiguous. Trimming left V 6 bases short and J 6 bases short, with 14 bases between. The CDR3 has 12 residues. Germline CDR1 is SQVTM and CDR2 is ANQGSEA. The CDR3 nucleotides are TGCAGCGTCTCCGGGCCCGGGGATGGCTACACCTTC. Amino acid sequence: CSVSGPGDGYTF.

J is TRBJ2-1 and V is TRBV11-3, with D possibly being TRBD2 (6 bases). Trimming shortened V by 4 bases and J by 3 bases, and 19 bases separated the two germline ends. The CDR3 has 17 residues. CDR1 and CDR2 (germline): SGHNT, YENEEA. The DNA of the CDR3 is TGTGCCAGCAGCTCAGTCTCCGATAGCGGAGGCTACAATGAGCAGTTCTTC. As protein: CASSSVSDSGGYNEQFF. The full variable domain, its missing parts supplied by reference TRBV11-3 and TRBJ2-1, is EAGVVQSPRYKIIEKKQPVAFWCNPISGHNTLYWYLQNLGQGPELLIRYENEEAVDDSQLPKDRFSAERLKGVDSTLKIQPAELGDSAVYLCASSSVSDSGGYNEQFFGPGTRLTVL.

This clonotype was detected a few times. The J gene is TRBJ1-5, the V gene TRBV12-3 or TRBV12-4; D is unclear. V gave up 7 bases and J gave up 7 bases, with 17 bases separating them. The CDR3 is 14 residues long. CDR3 bases: TGTGCCAGCACCTCCGACACTGGCCGACAGCCCCAGCATTTT. This translates into CASTSDTGRQPQHF.

Here the CDR3 reads CASSLDLGMGEGPQHF. The CDR3 DNA follows: TGTGCCAGCAGCTTAGACCTGGGGATGGGGGAAGGGCCCCAGCATTTT. The chain couples TRBV11-2 to TRBJ1-5; tentatively, D is TRBD1 (5 bases). This CDR3 comprises 16 residues. Trimming cost V 0 bases and J 9 bases, with 18 bases left between them. Germline V gene sequence: CDR1 SGHAT, CDR2 FQNNGV. Full variable domain (remainder filled in from reference TRBV11-2 and TRBJ1-5): EAGVAQSPRYKIIEKRQSVAFWCNPISGHATLYWYQQILGQGPKLLIQFQNNGVVDDSQLPKDRFSAERLKGVDSTLKIQPAKLEDSAVYLCASSLDLGMGEGPQHFGDGTRLSIL.

This clonotype was seen more than once but under ten times. The rearrangement joins TRBV9 to TRBJ2-1; no firm D call. The CDR3 loop spans 14 amino acids. In germline, CDR1 is SGDLS, CDR2 YYNGEE. Trimming shortened V by 7 bases and J by 12 bases, and 23 bases separated the two germline ends. CDR3 amino acids: CASLGPALVLGQFF. The CDR3 coding sequence is TGTGCCAGCTTGGGTCCTGCGCTGGTACTCGGGCAGTTCTTC. Full variable domain (missing parts from reference TRBV9 and TRBJ2-1): DSGVTQTPKHLITATGQRVTLRCSPRSGDLSVYWYQQSLDQGLQFLIQYYNGEERAKGNILERFSAQQFPDLHSELNLSSLELGDSALYFCASLGPALVLGQFFGPGTRLTVL.

The chain carries TRBV27 and TRBJ2-5, with TRBD2 identical over 7 bases. Germline CDR1 reads MNHEY; CDR2 reads SMNVEV (reference sequence). The CDR3 is made up of 14 amino acids. V dropped 6 bases and J dropped 1; count of bases not matched to a gene: 5. CDR3 sequence reads: CASRSGGGQETQYF. DNA for the CDR3: TGTGCCAGCAGGTCTGGCGGGGGCCAAGAGACCCAGTACTTC.

The genes are TRBV6-4 and TRBJ2-1; D remains ambiguous. V was pared by 3 bases and J by 4 bases, with 7 bases between. The CDR3 is 13 amino acids. Looked up from germline, CDR1 is MRHNA and CDR2 is SNTAGT. CDR3 region: CASSESWYNEQFF. The CDR3 coding sequence is TGTGCCAGCAGTGAGAGCTGGTACAATGAGCAGTTCTTC.

This clonotype was counted once. The V gene is TRBV27, the J gene TRBJ1-1; D not resolved. V lost 6 bases and J lost 1, with 12 bases in between. The CDR3 has 14 amino acids. Germline V gives CDR1 MNHEY, CDR2 SMNVEV (reference sequence). CDR3 amino acids: CASSPSQSNTEAFF. DNA for the CDR3: TGTGCCAGCAGCCCGTCACAGTCGAACACTGAAGCTTTCTTT.

This clonotype was detected only a few times. The chain joins TRBV20-1 to TRBJ2-2, with 8 positions matching TRBD1. Trimming at V came to 3 bases and at J to 7 bases, leaving 13 bases not matched to a gene. Germline CDR1 reads DFQATT; CDR2 reads SNEGSKA (reference sequence). The CDR3 is 16 residues long. In DNA form, the CDR3 reads TGCAGTGCTAGGCCTAACCGGGACAGGTATATCGGGGAGCTGTTTTTT. Encoded protein: CSARPNRDRYIGELFF.

V is TRBV7-2 and J is TRBJ1-2; D gene ambiguous. The CDR3 consists of 15 residues. The germline gives CDR1 SGHTA, CDR2 FQGNSA. V lost 1 base, J lost 4 bases, and 13 bases lay in between. CDR3 amino acids: CASSLEVGRSYGYTF. For the CDR3, the DNA is TGTGCCAGCAGCTTAGAGGTTGGGCGTAGCTATGGCTACACCTTC.

This sequence joins TRBV7-3 and TRBJ2-2; 16 bases fit TRBD2. The junction had 5 bases not matched to a gene; V was cut back by 0 bases and J by 7 bases. Germline V CDR1 and CDR2: SGHTA, FQGTGA. This CDR3 comprises 18 residues. The CDR3 loop is CASSLTPGLAGGFGELFF. Written as DNA, the CDR3 is TGTGCCAGCAGCTTAACGCCGGGACTAGCGGGGGGGTTCGGGGAGCTGTTTTTT. The full variable domain, its missing parts supplied by reference TRBV7-3 and TRBJ2-2, is GAGVSQTPSNKVTEKGKYVELRCDPISGHTALYWYRQSLGQGPEFLIYFQGTGAADDSGLPNDRFFAVRPEGSVSTLKIQRTERGDSAVYLCASSLTPGLAGGFGELFFGEGSRLTVL.